This T cell receptor (beta chain) comes out of a study of blood T cell repertoires in COVID-19. Study summary: Acute-phase and convalescent COVID-19 samples originated in the United States, Italy and Spain.

Under the authors' procedure: Nucleated cell number was recorded as an estimate derived from reference gene primer amplification. The method was immunoSEQ multiplex PCR; TCRdb's version includes in-frame clones alone and lacks a portion of them. The V and J calls and clone size come from that table; D and trimming were worked out from the DNA. The table lists about 190,000 clones, around 87% of them singletons, with roughly 2.9% in the top ten. Sequenced sample: peripheral blood. The TCR originated in a woman in her thirties with active or convalescent COVID-19.

The CDR3: CASSKAGTGFYEQYF. DNA of the CDR3: TGTGCCAGCAGCAAAGCAGGGACAGGGTTCTACGAGCAGTACTTC. This rearrangement joins TRBV21-1 to TRBJ2-7; the DNA was not used to check the table's D call, TRBD1. TRBV21-1 is a known pseudogene. The CDR3 has 15 amino acids.